Below are 5 T cell receptor beta chains sequenced from a single sample in a study of shared clonotypes between healthy human individuals. Assay used: immunoSEQ multiplex PCR; TCRdb lists only in-frame clones, some missing. The table shows under 1,100,000 clones, with about 74% occurring only once. The sequenced sample consisted of memory CD4+ T cells sorted from blood. Indicated subset: CD45RA-negative fraction. The source of these receptors is a man aged 18 to 35 in good health.

The sample holds one count of this clone. The rearrangement uses TRBV2 and TRBJ2-1, with TRBD2 identical over 10 bases. There are 16 residues in the CDR3. The germline CDR1 and CDR2 sequences are SNHLY and FYNNEI. Trimming removed 5 bases from V and 0 bases from J; junction bases left unmatched: 4. CDR3 in DNA: TGTGCCAGCAGTAGCGGGGGGGGGTCCTCCTACAATGAGCAGTTCTTC. Residues: CASSSGGGSSYNEQFF.

V and J are TRBV7-9 and TRBJ1-2; D may be TRBD1 (6 bases). CDR1 SEHNR and CDR2 FQNEAQ come from the germline V gene (reference sequence). The CDR3 spans 16 residues. V dropped 1 base and J dropped 0 bases, with 12 bases sitting between them. DNA of the CDR3: TGTGCCAGCAGCTTAGATCGGGGGCCGACTAACTATGGCTACACCTTC. This encodes CASSLDRGPTNYGYTF.

This sequence joins TRBV19 and TRBJ2-6; TRBD2 might be the D (5 bases). Germline V gene sequence: CDR1 LNHDA, CDR2 SQIVND (reference sequence). The V end was cut by 1 base, the J end by 2 bases, with 15 bases between. The CDR3 runs to 18 residues. In DNA, the CDR3 is TGTGCCAGTAGTATAGGAGCGGTGTCGGCCCCTGGGGCCAACGTCCTGACTTTC. Its protein product is CASSIGAVSAPGANVLTF.

The CDR3 region is CASSRTSGANTGELFF. CDR3 DNA: TGTGCCAGTAGTCGGACTAGCGGGGCGAACACCGGGGAGCTGTTTTTT. This chain joins TRBV19 and TRBJ2-2, with TRBD2 matching over 12 bases. The CDR3 runs 16 residues. CDR1 is LNHDA, CDR2 SQIVND, per germline (reference sequence). V lost 5 bases and J lost 0; bases outside the gene matches: 1.

The chain uses TRBV5-4 and TRBJ2-1, with TRBD1 identical over 9 bases. CDR3 length: 15 residues. Trimming cost V 4 bases and J 2 bases; bases outside gene matches: 4. The germline CDR1 and CDR2 sequences are SGHNT and YYREEE (reference sequence). CDR3 sequence reads: CASSKQGATYNEQFF. DNA for the CDR3: TGTGCCAGCAGCAAACAGGGGGCAACCTACAATGAGCAGTTCTTC.